This is a list of T cell receptor beta chains from one sample in a study of T-cell reconstitution after alpha-beta-depleted transplantation in children. TCRdb called the PCR reads again in MiXCR, with one record for every CDR3 protein. The sample lists 100,000 or so distinct CDR3 sequences, less than 6% seen once, with about 6.1% in the top ten. Specimen: PBMCs, mostly from graft donor cells, collected 60 days after TCRalphabeta/CD19-depleted stem cell transplant. Every receptor here comes from a female patient younger than 10 who had a stem cell transplant for Fanconi anemia, so the T cells may come from the graft donor. Both conserved end residues are part of each CDR3. Fields, in order: clone size, D gene, CDR3 length, J gene, V gene, CDR3 DNA, CDR3 protein. D genes are given only for firm matches. Rows give clone size only sometimes, using once, few, many, or a class for an expanded clone.

>many|TRBD2|12|TRBJ2-3|TRBV20-1
TGCAGTGCTCTAGCGGGGGGGGATACGCAGTATTTT
CSALAGGDTQYF
>many|NA|16|TRBJ2-7|TRBV29-1
TGCAGCGTTGAGCTTTGGACCGACGGGATACACTACGAGCAGTACTTC
CSVELWTDGIHYEQYF
>few|NA|16|TRBJ1-5|TRBV20-1
TGCAGTGCTAGGGAACAGGGAAGACGTGTAAATCAGCCCCAGCATTTT
CSAREQGRRVNQPQHF
>many|NA|16|TRBJ2-7|TRBV6-2/TRBV6-3
TGTGCCAGCAGTTACCCCCGGATGGGGAGCTCCTACGAGCAGTACTTC
CASSYPRMGSSYEQYF
>many|NA|16|TRBJ2-3|TRBV11-2
TGTGCCAGCAGCTTGTGGCCAGAGTCCTTCACAGATACGCAGTATTTT
CASSLWPESFTDTQYF
>many|TRBD1|13|TRBJ1-2|TRBV28
TGTGCCAGCAGGACAGGGTATAACTATGGCTACACCTTC
CASRTGYNYGYTF
>few|NA|13|TRBJ2-5|TRBV5-5
TGTGCCAGCAGCTTTTCCCAGGGAGAGACCCAGTACTTC
CASSFSQGETQYF
>many|TRBD1|13|TRBJ2-7|TRBV14
TGTGCCAGCAGCCGACAGGGGCCCTACGAGCAGTACTTC
CASSRQGPYEQYF
>NA|NA|14|TRBJ1-5|TRBV7-8
TGTGCCAGCAGCTCCCGGGTTAGCAATCAGCCCCAGCATTTT
CASSSRVSNQPQHF
>many|TRBD2|13|TRBJ2-7|TRBV28
TGTGCCAGCAGTGGACTAGCGCTTTACGAGCAGTACTTC
CASSGLALYEQYF
>many|NA|14|TRBJ2-3|TRBV5-1
TGCGCCAGCAGCTTGTCACTAGGCACAGATACGCAGTATTTT
CASSLSLGTDTQYF
>few|TRBD2|15|TRBJ2-7|TRBV28
TGTGCCAGCAGCCTCCCGAGCGGGAGGTACTACGAGCAGTACTTC
CASSLPSGRYYEQYF
>NA|NA|15|TRBJ2-7|TRBV2
TGTGCCAGCAGCCCCCCGTCTGGAGGGAACCACGAGCAGTACTTC
CASSPPSGGNHEQYF
>many|TRBD1|17|TRBJ1-5|TRBV28
TGTGCCAGCAGTCCACATATAATGACAGGGGGCAATCAGCCCCAGCATTTT
CASSPHIMTGGNQPQHF
>many|NA|17|TRBJ1-2|TRBV12-3/TRBV12-4
TGTGCCAGCAGTTTTTGGCAGGGAGGGACCTATAACTATGGCTACACCTTC
CASSFWQGGTYNYGYTF
>few|TRBD2|16|TRBJ2-7|TRBV18
TGTGCCAGCTCACCCCTGAGTAGCGGGATGTCCTACGAGCAGTACTTC
CASSPLSSGMSYEQYF
>many|NA|14|TRBJ2-5|TRBV27
TGTGCCAGCAGTTTAAGAGGGGCTAAAGAGACCCAGTACTTC
CASSLRGAKETQYF
>many|NA|15|TRBJ2-3|TRBV7-2
TGTGCCAGCAGCTTAGGGGGGTCCCGAACAGATACGCAGTATTTT
CASSLGGSRTDTQYF
>NA|TRBD1|14|TRBJ2-1|TRBV12-3/TRBV12-4
TGTGCCAGCAGAGACAGGGGCGGGTACAATGAGCAGTTCTTC
CASRDRGGYNEQFF
>many|NA|14|TRBJ2-1|TRBV27
TGTGCCAGCAGTTCCCCCCGTCGAAAAAATGAGCAGTTCTTC
CASSSPRRKNEQFF
>NA|TRBD1|14|TRBJ2-7|TRBV6-1
TGTGCCAGCAGTGCCCGACAGGGACCCTACGAGCAGTACTTC
CASSARQGPYEQYF
>many|TRBD2|15|TRBJ2-5|TRBV20-1
TGCAGTGCTAGAGATCCGGGAGGGCCCGGAGAGACCCAGTACTTC
CSARDPGGPGETQYF
>many|NA|16|TRBJ2-1|TRBV9
TGTGCCAGCAGCTTAACGTTGGGAGTCTTTGGGGATGAGCAGTTCTTC
CASSLTLGVFGDEQFF
>many|NA|14|TRBJ2-7|TRBV29-1
TGCAGCGTTGGACTCAGCGGCTCTTCCTACGAGCAGTACTTC
CSVGLSGSSYEQYF
>many|TRBD2|16|TRBJ2-1|TRBV5-1
TGCGCCAGCAGCTTGCATGGCGGGAGTTCCTACAATGAGCAGTTCTTC
CASSLHGGSSYNEQFF
>many|TRBD2|13|TRBJ2-1|TRBV29-1
TGCAGCGTCGGGACTAGCGAGTACAATGAGCAGTTCTTC
CSVGTSEYNEQFF
>many|NA|12|TRBJ1-1|TRBV20-1
TGCAGTGCTAGGCGGGTGGAGACTGAAGCTTTCTTT
CSARRVETEAFF
>many|TRBD2|14|TRBJ2-3|TRBV20-1
TGCAGTGCCGTCAAGCGGGGGGGCACAGATACGCAGTATTTT
CSAVKRGGTDTQYF
>NA|NA|15|TRBJ1-1|TRBV20-1
TGCAGTGCTAGAGAGAGGCGGGGCGGGAACACTGAAGCTTTCTTT
CSARERRGGNTEAFF
>many|TRBD1|14|TRBJ1-5|TRBV7-2
TGTGCCAGCAGCTATACAGGGGAAGATCAGCCCCAGCATTTT
CASSYTGEDQPQHF
>NA|NA|15|TRBJ2-1|TRBV15
TGTGCCACCGGGGAGGGGGCGACCATATACAATGAGCAGTTCTTC
CATGEGATIYNEQFF
>many|NA|13|TRBJ1-1|TRBV7-3
TGTGCCAGCAGCTTATCAACCGGGACCGAAGCTTTCTTT
CASSLSTGTEAFF
>NA|TRBD1|16|TRBJ2-3|TRBV18
TGTGCCAGCTCACCTGCCGGGACAGGGGTCACAGATACGCAGTATTTT
CASSPAGTGVTDTQYF
>many|NA|10|TRBJ2-1|TRBV28
TGTGCCAGCAGAGACGACGAGCAGTTCTTC
CASRDDEQFF
>many|TRBD2|14|TRBJ2-7|TRBV9
TGTGCCAGCAGCGTAGAGGGAGGGCCCTACGAGCAGTACTTC
CASSVEGGPYEQYF
>NA|NA|16|TRBJ1-5|TRBV19
TGTGCCAGTAGTATAGATCTCCGAGGGGCCAATCAGCCCCAGCATTTT
CASSIDLRGANQPQHF
>many|TRBD2|16|TRBJ2-3|TRBV13
TGTGCCAGCAGCGCTCTAGCGGGGAGTGGCACAGATACGCAGTATTTT
CASSALAGSGTDTQYF
>many|NA|15|TRBJ1-1|TRBV20-1
TGCAGTGCTAGAGAATTTCAGGGAAGGAACACTGAAGCTTTCTTT
CSAREFQGRNTEAFF
>few|NA|16|TRBJ2-1|TRBV23-1
TGCGCCAGCAGTCAATTGGACTTGAGCTCCTACAATGAGCAGTTCTTC
CASSQLDLSSYNEQFF
>many|TRBD2|16|TRBJ2-1|TRBV29-1
TGCAGCGTTGAAGATCGCGGACTAGCTGGAGTGGATGAGCAGTTCTTC
CSVEDRGLAGVDEQFF
>many|NA|16|TRBJ2-3|TRBV7-6
TGTGCCAGCAGCTCTTTCACCCGGGATGGTACAGATACGCAGTATTTT
CASSSFTRDGTDTQYF
>many|NA|14|TRBJ2-5|TRBV5-1
TGCGCCAGCAGCACCGGGACGGGTGAGGAGACCCAGTACTTC
CASSTGTGEETQYF
>many|TRBD1|16|TRBJ1-5|TRBV5-1
TGCGCCAGCAGCCTCGTGCCGGGACAGGGAAATCAGCCCCAGCATTTT
CASSLVPGQGNQPQHF
>few|NA|14|TRBJ2-3|TRBV7-3
TGTGCCAGCAGGCAAGGCATATCCACAGATACGCAGTATTTT
CASRQGISTDTQYF